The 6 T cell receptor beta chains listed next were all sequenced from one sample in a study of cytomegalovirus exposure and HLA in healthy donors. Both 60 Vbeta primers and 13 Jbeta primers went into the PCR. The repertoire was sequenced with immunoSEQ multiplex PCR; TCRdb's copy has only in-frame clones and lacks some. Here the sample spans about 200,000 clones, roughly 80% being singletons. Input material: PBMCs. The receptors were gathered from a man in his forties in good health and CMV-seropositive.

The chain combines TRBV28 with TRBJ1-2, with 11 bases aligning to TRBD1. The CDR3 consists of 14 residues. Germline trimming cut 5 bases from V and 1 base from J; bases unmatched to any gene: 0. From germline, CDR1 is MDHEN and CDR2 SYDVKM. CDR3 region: CASSGTGGNYGYTF. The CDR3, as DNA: TGTGCCAGCAGTGGGACAGGGGGTAACTATGGCTACACCTTC.

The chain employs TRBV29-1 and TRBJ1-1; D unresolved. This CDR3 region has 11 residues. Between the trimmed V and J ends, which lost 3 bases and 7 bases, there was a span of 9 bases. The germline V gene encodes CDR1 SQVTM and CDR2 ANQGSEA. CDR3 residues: CSVDTGSEAFF. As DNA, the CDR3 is TGCAGCGTTGACACGGGGAGTGAAGCTTTCTTT.

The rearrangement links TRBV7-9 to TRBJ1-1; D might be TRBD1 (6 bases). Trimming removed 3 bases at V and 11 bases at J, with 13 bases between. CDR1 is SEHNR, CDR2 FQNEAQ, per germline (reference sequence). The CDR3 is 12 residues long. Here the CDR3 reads CASSFSGVVAFF. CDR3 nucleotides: TGTGCCAGCAGCTTTTCAGGGGTCGTCGCTTTCTTT.

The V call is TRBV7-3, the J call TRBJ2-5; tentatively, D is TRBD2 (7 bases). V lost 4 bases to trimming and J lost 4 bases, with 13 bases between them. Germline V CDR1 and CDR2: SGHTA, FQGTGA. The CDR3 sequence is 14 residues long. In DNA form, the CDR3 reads TGTGCCAGCAGCTCCGACCGGGGGGCAGAGACCCAGTACTTC. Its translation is CASSSDRGAETQYF.

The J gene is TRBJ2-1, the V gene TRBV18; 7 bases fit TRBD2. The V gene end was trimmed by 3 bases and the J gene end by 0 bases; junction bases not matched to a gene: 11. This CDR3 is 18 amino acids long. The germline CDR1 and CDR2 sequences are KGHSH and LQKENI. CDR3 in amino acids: CASSPASGLFSSYNEQFF. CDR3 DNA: TGTGCCAGCTCACCCGCTAGCGGCCTCTTTAGCTCCTACAATGAGCAGTTCTTC.

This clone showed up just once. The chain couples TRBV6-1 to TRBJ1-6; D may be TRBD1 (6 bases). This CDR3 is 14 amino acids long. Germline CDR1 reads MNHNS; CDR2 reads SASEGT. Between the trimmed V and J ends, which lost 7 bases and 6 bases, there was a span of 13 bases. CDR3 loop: CASTRQGPNSPLHF. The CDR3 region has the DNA TGTGCCAGCACCCGCCAGGGGCCTAATTCACCCCTCCACTTT.